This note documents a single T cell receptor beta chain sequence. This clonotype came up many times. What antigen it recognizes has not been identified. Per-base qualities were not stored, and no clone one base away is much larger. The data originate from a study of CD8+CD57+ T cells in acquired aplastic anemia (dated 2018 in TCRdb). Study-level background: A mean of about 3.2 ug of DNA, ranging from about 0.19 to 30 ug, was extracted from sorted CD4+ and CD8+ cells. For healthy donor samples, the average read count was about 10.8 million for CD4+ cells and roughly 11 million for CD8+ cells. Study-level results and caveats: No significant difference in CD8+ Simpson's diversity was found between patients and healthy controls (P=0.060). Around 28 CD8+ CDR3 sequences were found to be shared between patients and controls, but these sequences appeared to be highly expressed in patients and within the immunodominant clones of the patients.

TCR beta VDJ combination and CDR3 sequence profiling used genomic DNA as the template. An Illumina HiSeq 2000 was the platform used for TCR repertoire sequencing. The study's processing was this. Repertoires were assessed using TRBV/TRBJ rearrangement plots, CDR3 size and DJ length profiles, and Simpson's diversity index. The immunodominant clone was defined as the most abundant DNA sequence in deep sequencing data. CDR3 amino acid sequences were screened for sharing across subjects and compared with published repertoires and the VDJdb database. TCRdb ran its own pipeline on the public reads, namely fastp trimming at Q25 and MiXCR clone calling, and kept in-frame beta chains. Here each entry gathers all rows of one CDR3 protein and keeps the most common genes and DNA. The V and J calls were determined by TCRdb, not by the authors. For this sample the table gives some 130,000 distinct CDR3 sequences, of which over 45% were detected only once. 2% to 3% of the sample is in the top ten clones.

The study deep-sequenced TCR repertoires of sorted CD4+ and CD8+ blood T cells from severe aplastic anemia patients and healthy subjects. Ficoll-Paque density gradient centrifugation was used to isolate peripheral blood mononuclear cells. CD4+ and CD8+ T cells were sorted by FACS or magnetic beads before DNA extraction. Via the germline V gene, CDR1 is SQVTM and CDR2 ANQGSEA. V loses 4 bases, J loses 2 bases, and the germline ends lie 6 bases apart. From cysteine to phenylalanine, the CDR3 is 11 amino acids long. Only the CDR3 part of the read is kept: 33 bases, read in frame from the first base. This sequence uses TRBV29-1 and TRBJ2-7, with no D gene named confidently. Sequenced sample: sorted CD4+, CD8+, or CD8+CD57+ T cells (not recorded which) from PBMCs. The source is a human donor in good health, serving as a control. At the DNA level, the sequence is TGCAGCGTTGCTATTACCTACGAGCAGTACTTC. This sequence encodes CSVAITYEQYF.